The clone carrying this T cell receptor (beta chain) appeared a few times. What it recognizes is unknown. FACS sorting followed a roughly six-day coculture of CFSE-labeled recipient PBMCs with irradiated graft donor PBMCs. These data belong to a study of Tregs in tolerant kidney transplant recipients. TCRdb keeps only in-frame clones here, not all; method: immunoSEQ multiplex PCR. This sample has 15,000 to 17,000 clones, with 45% to 55% found just once. Germline loops: CDR1 ENHRY, CDR2 SYGVKD. Trimming removed 2 bases from V and 9 bases from J; junction bases left unmatched: 8. This CDR3 region has 14 residues. General study findings and limits: Tregs expanded with activated donor B cells seemed most donor-specific. Few patients were studied, so findings need validation in larger groups.

The source was CD4+ T cells from blood cultured with allogeneic cells, collected before the transplant. The TCR sequence derives from a human patient who received a combined kidney and bone marrow transplant. V usage is TRBV10-3 and J usage is TRBJ1-2; 8 bases map to TRBD1. The CDR3 DNA sequence: TGTGCCATCAGTGAGGGACAGGGAAGTGATCGCTACACCTTC. It translates to CAISEGQGSDRYTF.